This T cell receptor (beta chain) was observed in a study of regulatory T cells in long-lasting Graves disease (dated by TCRdb to about 2021). Some background on the complete study: To count as having persistent Graves' disease, a patient had to have received antithyroid drug treatment for over 5 years with TSH receptor autoantibodies remaining persistently positive. This study used TCR sequencing and RNA sequencing of peripheral blood to compare persistent Graves' disease patients against newly diagnosed Graves' disease patients. The study was registered as a clinical trial and conducted in China. A total of 35 or so samples were covered by TCR sequencing, comprising roughly 13 persistent and roughly 20 newly diagnosed Graves' disease patients. On average, persistent Graves' disease patients in the clinical cohort had been on antithyroid drugs for approximately ten years.

V lost 5 bases and J lost 1 base, and the count of bases not matched to a germline gene is 10. CDR1 and CDR2 are drawn from the germline V gene (reference sequence): MNHEY, SMNVEV. The CDR3 spans 17 residues, from the cysteine through the phenylalanine. The entry retains the CDR3 DNA only, 51 bases that are in frame from base 1. Overall study results and their limits: Compared with newly diagnosed patients, persistent Graves' disease patients had lower TCR Shannon entropy and fewer highly expanded clones, which suggests clonal expansion. Sequencing and analysis were restricted to the TCR beta chain. Patients with persistent disease shared more public clonotypes (approximately 2,500) than newly diagnosed patients did (more than 900). Only peripheral blood was studied, because thyroid tissue, the primary lesion, was inaccessible. The small sample size was acknowledged by the authors as a limitation that may reduce accuracy. Preferential use of TRBV28, TRBJ1-2 and TRBJ2-5 was observed in persistent disease, whereas TRBV20-1 and TRBJ2-1 were favored in newly diagnosed disease.

This clonotype was observed at least ten times. Its recognized antigen is unknown. Base qualities are missing; no much larger clone stands one base away. The sample's time point, from its label and the paper: persistent/refractory GD, antithyroid drugs over 5 years with positive TRAb. RNA was extracted from PBMCs in TRIzol for both TCR sequencing and RNA sequencing. The diagnosis of Graves' disease was made according to American Thyroid Association guidelines. Patients for the study were recruited at an endocrinology department in Xi'an, China. From each patient, around 8.3 milliliters of peripheral blood was collected into an EDTA anticoagulant tube. Ficoll Paque Plus density gradient separation was used to isolate PBMCs, and no further T cell sorting was performed. RNA quality was checked with an Agilent 2100 Bioanalyzer and agarose gel, and concentration with a NanoDrop 2000. Library prep was done by multiplex PCR. The instrument given in TCRdb is Illumina HiSeq 4000. To build TCR beta libraries, CDR3 regions were amplified by Arm-PCR using iRepertoire HTBI primers. Before sequencing, the PCR products underwent gel purification. Under the source paper's analysis protocol: Across samples, about 63 TRBV and 14 TRBJ segments were identified and used for gene usage analysis of CDR3 amino acid clonotypes. COPE and FqMerger were used to merge filtered high-quality paired reads into contigs. Contigs were aligned with BLAST to IMGT TRBV, TRBD and TRBJ reference genes, and CDR3 was defined per IMGT. Clonotypes above 0.1% frequency were classified as highly expanded clones. Repertoire diversity was measured by Shannon entropy, and V-J evenness by the Gini coefficient. Clonotypes shared by more than one individual were considered public. TCRdb reprocessing: public reads trimmed at Q25 with fastp, clones called with MiXCR, in-frame beta chains kept. For every CDR3 protein sequence, its rows merge into one entry that carries the most common genes and DNA. Clone size and V and J calls follow TCRdb, not the original study. This sample is represented by under 450,000 distinct CDR3 sequences; about a quarter of them were singletons. The top ten hold about 27% of the sample.

The sample here was peripheral blood mononuclear cells (PBMCs), taken when the disease was refractory, from a patient treated with antithyroid drugs. This sequence originates from a female donor with Graves disease. The chain uses TRBV27 and TRBJ2-1; TRBD2 agrees with 8 junctional bases. The CDR3 protein is CASSPRIAGGSYNEQFF. The bases read TGTGCCAGCAGTCCTCGGATTGCGGGAGGATCCTACAATGAGCAGTTCTTC.